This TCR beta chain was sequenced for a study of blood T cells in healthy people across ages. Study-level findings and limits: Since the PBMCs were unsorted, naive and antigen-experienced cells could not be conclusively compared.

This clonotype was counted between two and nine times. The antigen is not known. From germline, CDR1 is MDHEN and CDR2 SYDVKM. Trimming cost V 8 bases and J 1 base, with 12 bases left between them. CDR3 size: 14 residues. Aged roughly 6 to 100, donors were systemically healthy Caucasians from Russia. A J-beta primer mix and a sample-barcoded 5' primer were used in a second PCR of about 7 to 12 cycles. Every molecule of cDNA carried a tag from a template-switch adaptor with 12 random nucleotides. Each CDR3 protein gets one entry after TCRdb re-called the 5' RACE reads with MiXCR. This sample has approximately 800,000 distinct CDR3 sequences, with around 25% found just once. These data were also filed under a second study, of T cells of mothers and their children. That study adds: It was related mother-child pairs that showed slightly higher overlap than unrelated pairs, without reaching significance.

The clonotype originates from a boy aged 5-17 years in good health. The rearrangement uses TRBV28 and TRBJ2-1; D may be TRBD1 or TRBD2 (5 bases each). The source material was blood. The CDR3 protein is CASFGTPSYNEQFF. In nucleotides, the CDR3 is TGTGCCAGCTTTGGGACGCCATCCTACAATGAGCAGTTCTTC.